The 2 T cell receptor beta chains below were found in one sample sequenced in a study of T-cell reconstitution after alpha-beta-depleted transplantation in children. A library of TCRbeta sequences, prepared with unique molecular identifiers, was generated. TCRdb re-derived calls from the PCR reads in MiXCR, one entry per CDR3 protein. The sample carries fewer than 550,000 distinct CDR3 sequences, 10% recorded once. Source: PBMCs, taken before TCRalphabeta/CD19-depleted stem cell transplant. The receptors were sampled from a child aged 2-15 years with inherited bone marrow failure, due to receive a stem cell transplant.

This clonotype showed up many times. The genes are TRBV10-3 and TRBJ2-7; the D is unclear. Germline CDR1 and CDR2: ENHRY and SYGVKD. V was trimmed by 5 bases and J by 0 bases, leaving 2 bases between them. The CDR3 has 11 amino acids. The DNA for the CDR3 is TGTGCCATCAGTTTCTCCTACGAGCAGTACTTC. Its translation is CAISFSYEQYF.

A word on this clonotype: This may be a read error: a much more frequent sequence differs by one nucleotide. CDR3 in amino acids: CASRPDRGSGGEQFF. CDR3 sequence (DNA): TGTGCCAGCCGCCCAGACCGCGGATCGGGGGGTGAGCAGTTCTTC. The rearrangement links TRBV6-1 to TRBJ2-1; 7 nucleotides agree with TRBD2. Germline-derived CDR1 and CDR2 are MNHNS and SASEGT. V lost 8 bases, J lost 9 bases, and 16 bases stayed unmatched. CDR3 length: 15 residues.